Listed here are 10 T cell receptor beta chains from one sample, sequenced in a study of cytomegalovirus exposure and HLA in healthy donors (dated by TCRdb to about 2017). Libraries came from the immunoSEQ multiplex PCR assay. For the multiplex PCR, a mixture combining 60 forward primers for TCR Vbeta segments and 13 reverse primers for TCR Jbeta segments was used. In its TCRdb copy, this immuneACCESS table keeps in-frame sequences only and misses some clones. Where compared with another copy, unresolved V genes explain less than half of these, and the others have no known cause. This sample gives about 210,000 clones in total; about four fifths of them show up just once. About 6% of the sample rests with the top ten. Sequencing input: PBMCs. These receptors were collected from a man in his forties in good health and CMV-seropositive.

This chain connects TRBV5-1 to TRBJ1-5; TRBD1 agrees at 7 bases. With V trimmed by 4 bases and J by 5 bases, 15 bases remained unmatched. Germline lookup yields CDR1 SGHRS and CDR2 YFSETQ. The CDR3 length is 17 residues. CDR3 amino acids: CASSPEPGQVGDQPQHF. The CDR3, as DNA: TGCGCCAGCAGCCCGGAACCTGGACAGGTGGGGGATCAGCCCCAGCATTTT.

In DNA form, the CDR3 reads TGTGCCATCAGGAGGCTAGCGGATTCCTACGAGCAGTACTTC. Protein sequence: CAIRRLADSYEQYF. The chain combines TRBV10-3 with TRBJ2-7; the match to TRBD2 covers 7 bases. With V trimmed by 6 bases and J by 1 base, 6 bases remained unmatched. Per germline, CDR1 ENHRY and CDR2 SYGVKD. CDR3 length: 14 amino acids.

This chain joins TRBV19 and TRBJ2-1, with TRBD1 identical over 9 bases. V shed 5 bases and J 4 bases; nucleotides not matched to a gene: 9. The CDR3 is 16 residues long. CDR1 and CDR2 (germline): LNHDA, SQIVND (reference sequence). CDR3 nucleotides: TGTGCCAGTAGTCAGGGACAGGGAGTAGAGTACAATGAGCAGTTCTTC. Protein: CASSQGQGVEYNEQFF.

The V call is TRBV29-1, the J call TRBJ2-1, with D unclear. The length of the CDR3 is 14 residues. V was shortened by 4 bases and J by 5 bases, with 15 bases between the two germline ends. Looked up from germline, CDR1 is SQVTM and CDR2 is ANQGSEA. The CDR3 sequence is CSVGDGGVNNEQFF. CDR3 DNA sequence: TGCAGCGTTGGTGATGGCGGAGTAAACAATGAGCAGTTCTTC.

V gene TRBV6-5 combines with J gene TRBJ2-3; D perhaps matches TRBD2 (5 bases). Trimming took off 7 bases at V and 11 bases at J, with 19 bases between the two ends. Germline assignment: CDR1 MNHEY and CDR2 SVGAGI. The CDR3 length is 13 residues. As DNA, the CDR3 is TGTGCCAGCACCGAACCACCTCTTGGGAGGCAGTATTTT. Translation: CASTEPPLGRQYF.

The chain carries TRBV9 and TRBJ2-1; D is perhaps TRBD2 (5 bases). Germline V gene data show CDR1 as SGDLS and CDR2 as YYNGEE. V lost 0 bases, J lost 0 bases, and 13 bases lay in between. This CDR3 contains 17 residues. As DNA, the CDR3 is TGTGCCAGCAGCGTAGATTGGACGGGGAGCTCCTACAATGAGCAGTTCTTC. Translated, it gives CASSVDWTGSSYNEQFF.

V is TRBV5-1 and J is TRBJ1-6; 8 bases match TRBD1. V was clipped by 1 base and J by 10 bases; unmatched bases: 7. The CDR3 contains 15 residues. Germline V gives CDR1 SGHRS, CDR2 YFSETQ. The CDR3 coding sequence is TGCGCCAGCAGCTTGTCCGGGACAGGTGGCTCACCCCTCCACTTT. This translates into CASSLSGTGGSPLHF. Full variable domain (rest looked up from reference TRBV5-1 and TRBJ1-6): KAGVTQTPRYLIKTRGQQVTLSCSPISGHRSVSWYQQTPGQGLQFLFEYFSETQRNKGNFPGRFSGRQFSNSRSEMNVSTLELGDSALYLCASSLSGTGGSPLHFGNGTRLTVT.

This sequence joins TRBV5-8 and TRBJ1-1; maybe TRBD1 (5 bases). V was clipped by 3 bases and J by 0 bases, with 9 bases between them. Germline V gives CDR1 SGHTS, CDR2 YDEGEE. The CDR3 runs 14 residues. CDR3 amino acids: CASSSGHLNTEAFF. The CDR3, as DNA: TGTGCCAGCAGCTCCGGACACCTGAACACTGAAGCTTTCTTT.

V gene TRBV29-1 combines with J gene TRBJ1-2, with D perhaps TRBD1 (6 bases). The CDR3 consists of 14 residues. Germline CDR1 SQVTM, CDR2 ANQGSEA. V was trimmed by 3 bases and J by 5 bases, leaving 16 bases between them. DNA of the CDR3: TGCAGCGTTGACCCCGACAGGATCGGGTATGGCTACACCTTC. Amino acid sequence: CSVDPDRIGYGYTF.

The V call is TRBV7-9, the J call TRBJ1-2; D gene unclear. The V end lost 1 base, the J end lost 6 bases, and 9 bases lay between the germline ends. The V gene's germline CDR1 is SEHNR and CDR2 FQNEAQ (reference sequence). The CDR3 spans 13 residues. CDR3 amino acids: CASSLGRGDGYTF. CDR3 nucleotide sequence: TGTGCCAGCAGCTTAGGTCGAGGAGATGGCTACACCTTC.